Below, 6 T cell receptor beta chains from the same sample are listed, as sequenced in a study of blood T cell repertoires in COVID-19. Assay: immunoSEQ multiplex PCR; the TCRdb copy retains only in-frame clones and omits some. Of approximately 19,000 clones listed, roughly 90% are singletons. The source material was peripheral blood. The receptors were gathered from a human donor in a cohort sampled during active COVID-19.

The rearrangement uses TRBV19 and TRBJ2-7; 14 nucleotides align to TRBD2. Germline V CDR1 and CDR2: LNHDA, SQIVND (reference sequence). The trim removed 6 bases at V and 7 bases at J, leaving 8 bases unmatched. The CDR3 extends over 15 amino acids. CDR3 nucleotides: TGTGCCAGTAGCTCGGGACTAGCGGGAGAAACAGAGCAGTACTTC. It codes for CASSSGLAGETEQYF.

This sequence joins TRBV6-5 and TRBJ2-7, with 9 bases aligning to TRBD1. Trimming took 6 bases from V and 5 from J; bases not matched to a gene: 8. The CDR3 loop spans 14 amino acids. Per germline, CDR1 MNHEY and CDR2 SVGAGI. Written as DNA, the CDR3 is TGTGCCAGCAGCCCCGGGACAGGGCTCGACGAGCAGTACTTC. Translating gives CASSPGTGLDEQYF.

This chain joins TRBV5-1 and TRBJ1-1, with D possibly being TRBD1 (6 bases). V shed 3 bases and J shed 1 base, with 10 bases lying between them. Germline CDR1 and CDR2: SGHRS and YFSETQ. CDR3 length equals 14 residues. The CDR3 DNA reads TGCGCCAGCAGCTCACAGGGCCAGAACACTGAAGCTTTCTTT. Translation gives CASSSQGQNTEAFF. Looking up the rest from reference TRBV5-1 and TRBJ1-1 gives the full variable domain: KAGVTQTPRYLIKTRGQQVTLSCSPISGHRSVSWYQQTPGQGLQFLFEYFSETQRNKGNFPGRFSGRQFSNSRSEMNVSTLELGDSALYLCASSSQGQNTEAFFGQGTRLTVV.

V is TRBV27 and J is TRBJ2-1; TRBD1 aligns across 9 bases. V shed 7 bases, J shed 7 bases, and the junction held 5 bases outside the gene matches. The germline V gene encodes CDR1 MNHEY and CDR2 SMNVEV (reference sequence). The CDR3 totals 13 residues. In nucleotides, the CDR3 is TGTGCCAGCACCCACAGGGGGCGGAATGAGCAGTTCTTC. This sequence encodes CASTHRGRNEQFF.

The J gene is TRBJ1-1, the V gene TRBV27; TRBD1 agrees at 8 bases. With 6 bases clipped from V and 0 bases from J, the junction kept 12 bases outside the gene matches. The CDR3 runs to 17 residues. CDR1 and CDR2 from the germline V gene are MNHEY and SMNVEV (reference sequence). The CDR3 DNA reads as TGTGCCAGCAGCCCATTCTCCAGGGGGCTCGTGAACACTGAAGCTTTCTTT. It yields the protein CASSPFSRGLVNTEAFF.

The chain links TRBV3-1 (or the pseudogene TRBV3-2) to TRBJ2-2, with TRBD1 matching over 7 bases. With V trimmed by 5 bases and J by 5 bases, 8 bases remained unmatched. CDR1 and CDR2 from the germline V gene are LGHDT and YNNKEL (reference sequence). There are 15 residues in the CDR3. CDR3 amino acids: CASSGTDQLTGELFF. The CDR3 DNA follows: TGTGCCAGCAGCGGGACAGACCAACTGACCGGGGAGCTGTTTTTT.